This T cell receptor (beta chain) was retrieved from a study of cytomegalovirus exposure and HLA in healthy donors. Study observations and caveats: No immune exposure information besides CMV serostatus was available. While the bulk of TCR sequences proved rare, some public TCRs turned up in many donors.

The PCR used 60 Vbeta and 13 Jbeta primers. The repertoire was sequenced with immunoSEQ multiplex PCR; TCRdb's copy has only in-frame clones and lacks some. The table has approximately 160,000 clones, approximately 78% seen once; the top ten hold 1.5% to 2%. CDR1 and CDR2 from the germline V gene are SGHRS and YFSETQ. CDR3 length: 15 amino acids. With 0 bases removed from V and 7 bases from J, the gap between germline ends came to 11 bases. Worth noting for this clone: Its target is unknown.

The receptor's source is a woman between 18 and 29 years old in good health and CMV-seronegative. The chain has TRBV5-1 and TRBJ1-6; tentative D call: TRBD1 (5 bases). Sequencing was carried out using PBMCs. The CDR3 bases are TGCGCCAGCAGCTTGGGCCAGGGAAAGAATTCACCCCTCCACTTT. This codes for CASSLGQGKNSPLHF.